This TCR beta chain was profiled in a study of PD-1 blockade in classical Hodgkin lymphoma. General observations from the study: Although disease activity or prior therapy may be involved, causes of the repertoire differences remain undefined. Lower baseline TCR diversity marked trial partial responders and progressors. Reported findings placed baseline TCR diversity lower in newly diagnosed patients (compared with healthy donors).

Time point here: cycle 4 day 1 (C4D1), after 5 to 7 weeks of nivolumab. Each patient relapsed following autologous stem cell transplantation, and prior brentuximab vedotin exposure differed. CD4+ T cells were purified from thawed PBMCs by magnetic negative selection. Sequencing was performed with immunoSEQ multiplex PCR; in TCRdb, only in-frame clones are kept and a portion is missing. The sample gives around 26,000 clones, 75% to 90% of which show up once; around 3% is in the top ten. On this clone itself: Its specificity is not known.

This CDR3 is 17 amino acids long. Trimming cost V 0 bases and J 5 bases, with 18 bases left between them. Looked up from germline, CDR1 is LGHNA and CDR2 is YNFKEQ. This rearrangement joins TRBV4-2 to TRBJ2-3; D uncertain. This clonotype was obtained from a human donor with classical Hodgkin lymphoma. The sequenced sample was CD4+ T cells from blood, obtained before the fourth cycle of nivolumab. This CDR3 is CASSQDPQGRVGDTQYF. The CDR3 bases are TGTGCCAGCAGCCAAGATCCTCAAGGGCGAGTTGGAGATACGCAGTATTTT.